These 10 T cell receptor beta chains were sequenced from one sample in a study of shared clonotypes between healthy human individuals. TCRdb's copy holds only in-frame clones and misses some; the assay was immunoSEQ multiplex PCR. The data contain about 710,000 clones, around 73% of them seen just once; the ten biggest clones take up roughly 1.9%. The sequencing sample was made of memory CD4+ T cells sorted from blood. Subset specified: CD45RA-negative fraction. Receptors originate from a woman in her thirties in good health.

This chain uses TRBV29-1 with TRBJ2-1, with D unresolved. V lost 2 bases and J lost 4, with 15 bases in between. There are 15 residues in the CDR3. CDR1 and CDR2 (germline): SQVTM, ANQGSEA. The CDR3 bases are TGCAGCGTTGAATGGGCCAGACCCCTTTACAATGAGCAGTTCTTC. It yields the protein CSVEWARPLYNEQFF.

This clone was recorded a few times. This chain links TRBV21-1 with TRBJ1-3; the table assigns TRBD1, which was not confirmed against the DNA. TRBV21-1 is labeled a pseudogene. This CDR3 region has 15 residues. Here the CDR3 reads CASRLQGISGNTIYF. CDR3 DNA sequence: TGTGCCAGCAGGTTACAGGGCATCTCTGGAAACACCATATATTTT.

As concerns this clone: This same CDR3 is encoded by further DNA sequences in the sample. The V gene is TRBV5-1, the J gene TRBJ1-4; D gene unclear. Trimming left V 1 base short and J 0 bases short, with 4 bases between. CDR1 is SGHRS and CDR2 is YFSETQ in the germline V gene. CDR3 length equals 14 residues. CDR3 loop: CASSLTTTNEKLFF. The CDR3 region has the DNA TGCGCCAGCAGCTTGACAACAACTAATGAAAAACTGTTTTTT.

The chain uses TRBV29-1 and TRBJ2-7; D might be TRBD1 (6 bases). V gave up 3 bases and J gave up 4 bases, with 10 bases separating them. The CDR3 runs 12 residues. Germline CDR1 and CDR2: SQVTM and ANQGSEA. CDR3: CSVEDRVYEQYF. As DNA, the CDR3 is TGCAGCGTTGAGGACAGAGTATACGAGCAGTACTTC.

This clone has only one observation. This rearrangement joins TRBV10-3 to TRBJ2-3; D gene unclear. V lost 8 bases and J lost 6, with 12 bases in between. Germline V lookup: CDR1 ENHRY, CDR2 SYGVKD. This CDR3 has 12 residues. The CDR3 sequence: CAIGSTVDTQYF. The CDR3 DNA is TGTGCCATCGGTTCCACGGTCGATACGCAGTATTTT.

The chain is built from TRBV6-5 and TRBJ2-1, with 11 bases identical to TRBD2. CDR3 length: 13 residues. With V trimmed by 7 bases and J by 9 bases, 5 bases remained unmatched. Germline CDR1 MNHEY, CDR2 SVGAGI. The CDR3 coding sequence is TGTGCCAGCACCACTAGCGGGAGATCTGAGCAGTTCTTC. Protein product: CASTTSGRSEQFF.

CDR3 amino acids: CASSPLLGAPSNEQFF. The CDR3 DNA sequence: TGTGCCAGCTCACCACTCCTCGGAGCCCCGTCCAATGAGCAGTTCTTC. The rearrangement joins TRBV18 to TRBJ2-1; the D is unclear. V shed 1 base and J shed 6 bases, with 16 bases lying between them. CDR3 length: 16 amino acids. Looked up from germline, CDR1 is KGHSH and CDR2 is LQKENI.

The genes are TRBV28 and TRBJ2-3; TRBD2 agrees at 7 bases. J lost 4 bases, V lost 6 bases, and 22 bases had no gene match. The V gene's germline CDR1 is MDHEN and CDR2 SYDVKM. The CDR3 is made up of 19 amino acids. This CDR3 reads CASSRTPFLADPDPDTQYF. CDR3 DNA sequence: TGTGCCAGCAGCCGTACCCCTTTCCTAGCGGACCCGGACCCAGATACGCAGTATTTT. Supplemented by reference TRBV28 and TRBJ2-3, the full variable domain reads DVKVTQSSRYLVKRTGEKVFLECVQDMDHENMFWYRQDPGLGLRLIYFSYDVKMKEKGDIPEGYSVSREKKERFSLILESASTNQTSMYLCASSRTPFLADPDPDTQYFGPGTRLTVL.

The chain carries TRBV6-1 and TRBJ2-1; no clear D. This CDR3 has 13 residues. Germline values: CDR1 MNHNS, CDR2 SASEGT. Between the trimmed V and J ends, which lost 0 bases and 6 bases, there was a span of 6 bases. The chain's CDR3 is CASSEAWGNEQFF. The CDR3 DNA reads TGTGCCAGCAGTGAAGCATGGGGCAATGAGCAGTTCTTC.

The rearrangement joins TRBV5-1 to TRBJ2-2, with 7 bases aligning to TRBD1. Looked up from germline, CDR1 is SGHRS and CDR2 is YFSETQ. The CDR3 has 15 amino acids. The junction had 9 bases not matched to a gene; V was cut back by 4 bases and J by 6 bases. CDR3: CASSDGTAGAGELFF. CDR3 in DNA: TGCGCCAGCAGCGATGGGACAGCAGGCGCCGGGGAGCTGTTTTTT. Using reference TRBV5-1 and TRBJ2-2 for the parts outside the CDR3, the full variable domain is KAGVTQTPRYLIKTRGQQVTLSCSPISGHRSVSWYQQTPGQGLQFLFEYFSETQRNKGNFPGRFSGRQFSNSRSEMNVSTLELGDSALYLCASSDGTAGAGELFFGEGSRLTVL.